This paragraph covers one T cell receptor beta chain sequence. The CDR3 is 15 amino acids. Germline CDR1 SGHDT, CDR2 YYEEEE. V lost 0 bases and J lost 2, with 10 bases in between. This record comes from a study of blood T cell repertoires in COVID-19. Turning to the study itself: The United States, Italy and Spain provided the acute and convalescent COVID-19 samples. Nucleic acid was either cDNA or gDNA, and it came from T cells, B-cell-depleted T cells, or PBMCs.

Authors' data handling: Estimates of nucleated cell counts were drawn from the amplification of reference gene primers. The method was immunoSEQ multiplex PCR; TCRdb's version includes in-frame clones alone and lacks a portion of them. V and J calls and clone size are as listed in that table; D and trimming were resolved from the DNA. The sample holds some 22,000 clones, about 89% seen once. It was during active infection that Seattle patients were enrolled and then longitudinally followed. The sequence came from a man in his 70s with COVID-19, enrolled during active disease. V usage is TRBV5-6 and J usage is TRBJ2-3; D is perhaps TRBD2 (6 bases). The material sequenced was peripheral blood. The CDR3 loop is CASSLAGGSTDTQYF. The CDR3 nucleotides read TGTGCCAGCAGCTTGGCCGGGGGATCCACAGATACGCAGTATTTT.